This T cell receptor beta chain originates from a study of blood T cells in healthy people across ages. It was with a sample-barcoded 5' primer and a J-beta primer mix that a second PCR of roughly 7 to 12 cycles was run. TCRdb reprocessed the 5' RACE reads via MiXCR and lists one record per CDR3 protein. This sample has roughly 730,000 distinct CDR3 sequences; 45% to 70% occur once, and the top ten carry roughly 25%. Germline trimming cut 0 bases from V and 2 bases from J; bases unmatched to any gene: 8. The CDR3 loop spans 17 amino acids. This clonotype was sampled from a man between 40 and 49 years old in good health. The V and J genes are TRBV12-3 or TRBV12-4 and TRBJ2-3; 7 bases map to TRBD1. Material: blood. CDR3 in amino acids: CASSLAPGTADTDTQYF. The CDR3 bases are TGTGCCAGCAGTTTAGCTCCGGGGACAGCTGACACAGATACGCAGTATTTT.